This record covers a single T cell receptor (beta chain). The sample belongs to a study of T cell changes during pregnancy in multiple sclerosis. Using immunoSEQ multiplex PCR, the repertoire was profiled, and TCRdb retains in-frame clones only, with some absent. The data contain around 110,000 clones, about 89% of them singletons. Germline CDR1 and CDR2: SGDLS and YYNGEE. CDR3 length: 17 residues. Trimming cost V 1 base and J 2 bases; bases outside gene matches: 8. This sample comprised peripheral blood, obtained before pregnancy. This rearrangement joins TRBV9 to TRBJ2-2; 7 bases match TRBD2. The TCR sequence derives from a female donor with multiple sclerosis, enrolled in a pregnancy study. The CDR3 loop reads CASSVTGGRFNTGELFF. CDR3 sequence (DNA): TGTGCCAGCAGCGTAACCGGGGGGAGGTTCAACACCGGGGAGCTGTTTTTT. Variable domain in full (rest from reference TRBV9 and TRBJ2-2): DSGVTQTPKHLITATGQRVTLRCSPRSGDLSVYWYQQSLDQGLQFLIQYYNGEERAKGNILERFSAQQFPDLHSELNLSSLELGDSALYFCASSVTGGRFNTGELFFGEGSRLTVL.